The clone carrying this T cell receptor beta chain was detected a few times. Assay: immunoSEQ multiplex PCR; the TCRdb copy retains only in-frame clones and omits some. The data contain 350,000 to 400,000 clones, just under 90% of them singletons. With 4 bases clipped from V and 2 bases from J, the junction kept 15 bases outside the gene matches. CDR3 length: 19 residues. Germline V gene data show CDR1 as SGDLS and CDR2 as YYNGEE. This sample is part of a study of blood T cell repertoires in COVID-19. The TCR originated in a woman under 40 who had recovered from COVID-19. The sequenced sample consisted of PBMCs or T cells enriched from blood (not recorded which). The chain joins TRBV9 to TRBJ2-2; 9 bases match TRBD2. The CDR3 reads CASSPRGETSGRNTGELFF. CDR3 DNA sequence: TGTGCCAGCAGCCCCCGTGGGGAGACTAGCGGCAGAAACACCGGGGAGCTGTTTTTT.